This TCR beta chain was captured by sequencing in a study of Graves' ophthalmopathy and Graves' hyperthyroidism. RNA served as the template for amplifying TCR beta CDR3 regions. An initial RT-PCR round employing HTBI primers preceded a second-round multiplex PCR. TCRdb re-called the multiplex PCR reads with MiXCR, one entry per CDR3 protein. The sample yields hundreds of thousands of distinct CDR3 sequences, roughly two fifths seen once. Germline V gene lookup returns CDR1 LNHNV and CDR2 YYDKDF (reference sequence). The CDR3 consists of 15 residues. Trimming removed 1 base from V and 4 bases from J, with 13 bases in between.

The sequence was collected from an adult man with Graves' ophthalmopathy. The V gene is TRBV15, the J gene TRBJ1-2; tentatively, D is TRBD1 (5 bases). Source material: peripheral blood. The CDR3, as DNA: TGTGCCACCAGCAGAGGTCGGGGGGGTCGCTATGGCTACACCTTC. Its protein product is CATSRGRGGRYGYTF.